These 4 T cell receptor beta chains came from one sample sequenced in a study of T cell changes during pregnancy in multiple sclerosis. Sequencing used immunoSEQ multiplex PCR; TCRdb keeps in-frame clones, though not all of them. The sample carries approximately 60,000 clones, 94% recorded once. The material sequenced was CD8+ T cells from peripheral blood mononuclear cells, taken in the third trimester of pregnancy. These receptors were obtained from a female donor with multiple sclerosis, enrolled in a pregnancy study.

The chain has TRBV9 and TRBJ2-2; D uncertain. The V gene lost 0 bases and the J gene lost 2 bases, with 11 bases spanning the gap. Germline CDR1 reads SGDLS; CDR2 reads YYNGEE. The CDR3 has 16 residues. CDR3 residues: CASSVGGDYNTGELFF. The CDR3 DNA reads as TGTGCCAGCAGCGTAGGCGGAGATTATAACACCGGGGAGCTGTTTTTT. Using reference TRBV9 and TRBJ2-2 for the parts outside the CDR3, the full variable domain is DSGVTQTPKHLITATGQRVTLRCSPRSGDLSVYWYQQSLDQGLQFLIQYYNGEERAKGNILERFSAQQFPDLHSELNLSSLELGDSALYFCASSVGGDYNTGELFFGEGSRLTVL.

This chain uses TRBV7-2 with TRBJ2-2; no reliable D call. Germline CDR1 SGHTA, CDR2 FQGNSA. Trimming took off 0 bases at V and 5 bases at J, with 10 bases between the two ends. This CDR3 has 15 residues. CDR3 amino acids: CASSLAVPETGELFF. The CDR3 region has the DNA TGTGCCAGCAGCTTAGCGGTCCCTGAGACCGGGGAGCTGTTTTTT.

The chain uses TRBV13 and TRBJ2-1; 10 bases match TRBD2. The CDR3 has 16 residues. The V gene end was trimmed by 5 bases and the J gene end by 9 bases; junction bases not matched to a gene: 13. CDR1 and CDR2 from the germline V gene are PRHDT and FYEKMQ (reference sequence). The CDR3 region has the DNA TGTGCCAGCAGCCCCCCCCAGCGGGAGGGCCGAAGTGAGCAGTTCTTC. Translating it yields CASSPPQREGRSEQFF.

The genes are TRBV27 and TRBJ1-2; D unclear. Germline lookup yields CDR1 MNHEY and CDR2 SMNVEV (reference sequence). The CDR3 totals 13 residues. V shed 6 bases and J shed 4 bases, with 12 bases lying between them. CDR3 sequence: CASSAAAGYGYTF. CDR3 bases: TGTGCCAGCAGCGCAGCCGCAGGCTATGGCTACACCTTC.